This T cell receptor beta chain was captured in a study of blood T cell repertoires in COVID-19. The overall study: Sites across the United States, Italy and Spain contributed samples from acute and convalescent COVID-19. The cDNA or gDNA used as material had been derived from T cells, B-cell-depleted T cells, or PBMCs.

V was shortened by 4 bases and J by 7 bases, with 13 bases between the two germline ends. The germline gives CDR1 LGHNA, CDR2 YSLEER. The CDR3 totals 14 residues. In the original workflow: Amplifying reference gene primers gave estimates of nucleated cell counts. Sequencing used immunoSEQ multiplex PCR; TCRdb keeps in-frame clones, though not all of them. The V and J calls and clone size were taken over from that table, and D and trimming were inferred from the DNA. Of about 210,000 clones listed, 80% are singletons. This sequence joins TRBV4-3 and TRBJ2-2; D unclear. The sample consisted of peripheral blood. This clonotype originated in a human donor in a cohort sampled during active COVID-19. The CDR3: CASSPGVGNGELFF. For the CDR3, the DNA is TGCGCCAGCAGCCCGGGTGTTGGAAACGGGGAGCTGTTTTTT.